Below are 8 T cell receptor beta chains sequenced from a single sample in a study of blood T cell repertoires in COVID-19. Repertoires were generated with immunoSEQ multiplex PCR, while TCRdb's copy carries only in-frame clones and drops some. The sample includes fewer than 250,000 clones, 82% of them seen just once. The source material was peripheral blood. The receptor source for this set is a woman in her seventies with acute or convalescent COVID-19.

The chain couples TRBV7-9 to TRBJ1-2; the D gene is possibly TRBD1 (5 bases). Between the trimmed V and J ends, which lost 5 bases and 4 bases, there was a span of 23 bases. Germline V gene sequence: CDR1 SEHNR, CDR2 FQNEAQ (reference sequence). The CDR3 runs to 17 residues. The CDR3 nucleotides are TGTGCCAGCAGCGCTGGGACCTACCCATCGGGGGTCTATGGCTACACCTTC. Translated: CASSAGTYPSGVYGYTF. Full variable domain (outside the CDR3, taken from reference TRBV7-9 and TRBJ1-2): DTGVSQNPRHKITKRGQNVTFRCDPISEHNRLYWYRQTLGQGPEFLTYFQNEAQLEKSRLLSDRFSAERPKGSFSTLEIQRTEQGDSAMYLCASSAGTYPSGVYGYTFGSGTRLTVV.

There are a few counts of this clone. The J gene is TRBJ1-5, the V gene TRBV28; D is uncertain. The CDR3 has 15 residues. The V end was cut by 6 bases, the J end by 0 bases, with 12 bases between. The germline gives CDR1 MDHEN, CDR2 SYDVKM. CDR3 sequence: CASRLTGNSNQPQHF. The CDR3 DNA reads as TGTGCCAGCAGACTAACCGGGAATAGCAATCAGCCCCAGCATTTT.

The chain links TRBV6-5 to TRBJ1-6; D gene unclear. The CDR3 contains 13 residues. Germline CDR1 MNHEY, CDR2 SVGAGI. Trimming stripped 8 bases from V and 9 bases from J, with 14 bases between. The CDR3 protein is CASLEGGASPLHF. The CDR3 DNA reads as TGTGCCAGCCTCGAGGGTGGCGCTTCACCCCTCCACTTT.

V usage is TRBV28 and J usage is TRBJ2-1; 8 bases match TRBD2. The CDR3 has 14 amino acids. The J segment lost 9 bases and the V segment lost 3 bases, leaving 7 bases of the junction unmatched. In germline, CDR1 is MDHEN, CDR2 SYDVKM. CDR3 residues: CASSLFGGAGEQFF. The CDR3 DNA is TGTGCCAGCAGTTTGTTCGGGGGGGCGGGTGAGCAGTTCTTC.

This chain's CDR3 is CASSLGRGNQPQHF. DNA of the CDR3: TGTGCCAGCAGCTTAGGAAGGGGTAATCAGCCCCAGCATTTT. The chain employs TRBV7-9 and TRBJ1-5, with TRBD1 as a possible D gene (5 bases). The CDR3 length is 14 residues. Germline V CDR1 and CDR2: SEHNR, FQNEAQ (reference sequence). Trimming took off 1 base at V and 4 bases at J, with 8 bases between the two ends.

The chain combines TRBV4-3 with TRBJ2-3; a possible D gene is TRBD1 (6 bases). Between the trimmed V and J ends, which lost 0 bases and 0 bases, there was a span of 13 bases. Germline V gene data show CDR1 as LGHNA and CDR2 as YSLEER. This CDR3 spans 17 amino acids. The CDR3 here is CASSQDRGQRSTDTQYF. The CDR3 region has the DNA TGCGCCAGCAGCCAAGATCGCGGACAGCGTAGCACAGATACGCAGTATTTT.

This clone was seen a few times. The chain joins TRBV6-5 to TRBJ1-1, with D hard to call. The length of the CDR3 is 13 residues. V dropped 2 bases and J dropped 1 base, with 5 bases sitting between them. Germline CDR1 MNHEY, CDR2 SVGAGI. The CDR3 DNA is TGTGCCAGCAGTTACAACACGAACACTGAAGCTTTCTTT. It specifies CASSYNTNTEAFF.

The chain joins TRBV7-2 to TRBJ1-1, with a possible D match to TRBD1 (5 bases). Trimming shortened V by 0 bases and J by 1 base, and 12 bases separated the two germline ends. Germline CDR1 is SGHTA and CDR2 is FQGNSA. There are 16 residues in the CDR3. CDR3 residues: CASSLAAAGENTEAFF. In DNA form, the CDR3 reads TGTGCCAGCAGCTTAGCGGCCGCGGGGGAGAACACTGAAGCTTTCTTT. The variable domain in full, with the rest retrieved from reference TRBV7-2 and TRBJ1-1, is GAGVSQSPSNKVTEKGKDVELRCDPISGHTALYWYRQSLGQGLEFLIYFQGNSAPDKSGLPSDRFSAERTGGSVSTLTIQRTQQEDSAVYLCASSLAAAGENTEAFFGQGTRLTVV.